This T cell receptor beta chain was documented in a study of sequential checkpoint blockade in melanoma. Specified treatment: randomized to nivolumab then ipilimumab (arm A) or the reverse (arm B). Here immunoSEQ multiplex PCR was the method, and the copy in TCRdb shows in-frame clones only, minus some. The profile shows over 15,000 clones, 60% to 80% of them singletons. The CDR3 contains 12 residues. The germline gives CDR1 SEHNR, CDR2 FQNEAQ (reference sequence). With 5 bases removed from V and 4 bases from J, the gap between germline ends came to 6 bases. The chain couples TRBV7-9 to TRBJ2-1; D gene ambiguous. The starting material was CD8+ T cells sorted from blood (inferred from file names), obtained from a patient given nivolumab and ipilimumab in sequence. The TCR was taken from a human donor with melanoma. The chain's CDR3 is CASSTEYNEQFF. The DNA for the CDR3 is TGTGCCAGCAGCACTGAATACAATGAGCAGTTCTTC.